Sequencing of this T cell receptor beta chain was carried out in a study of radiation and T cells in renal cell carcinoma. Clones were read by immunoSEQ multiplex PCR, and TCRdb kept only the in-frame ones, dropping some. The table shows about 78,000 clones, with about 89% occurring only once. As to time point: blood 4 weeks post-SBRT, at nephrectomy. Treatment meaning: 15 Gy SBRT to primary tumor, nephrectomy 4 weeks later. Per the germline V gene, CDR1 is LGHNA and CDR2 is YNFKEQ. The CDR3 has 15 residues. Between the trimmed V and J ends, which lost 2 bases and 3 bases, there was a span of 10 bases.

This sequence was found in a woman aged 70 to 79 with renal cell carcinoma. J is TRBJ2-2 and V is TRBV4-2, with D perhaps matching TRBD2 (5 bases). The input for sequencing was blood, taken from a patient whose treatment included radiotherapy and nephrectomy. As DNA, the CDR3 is TGTGCCAGCAGCCAACTAGCAAGCGACACCGGGGAGCTGTTTTTT. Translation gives CASSQLASDTGELFF.